Presented here are 26 T cell receptor beta chains from one specimen sequenced in a study of T cell repertoires in cytomegalovirus infection. No antigens are known for them. TCRdb passed the reads through MiXCR, listing each CDR3 protein once. Among approximately 300,000 distinct CDR3 sequences listed, 29% were seen once. The sequencing here drew on cultured PBMCs, taken from culture after CMV antigen stimulation. The receptors originated from a human donor in good health (CMV status not recorded). Some clones in this sample may be carry-over from other donors' samples.

V usage is TRBV27 and J usage is TRBJ2-7; D possibly corresponds to TRBD2 (6 bases). From germline, CDR1 is MNHEY and CDR2 SMNVEV (reference sequence). Trimming left V 3 bases short and J 0 bases short, with 9 bases between. This CDR3 has 14 amino acids. In nucleotides, the CDR3 is TGTGCCAGCAGTTTCCAGGGACTCTCCTACGAGCAGTACTTC. This encodes CASSFQGLSYEQYF.

CDR3 DNA sequence: TGTGCCAGCATGTGGGGGGCACAAGAGACCCAGTACTTC. It is translated as CASMWGAQETQYF. The genes are TRBV2 and TRBJ2-5; D is possibly TRBD1 or TRBD2 (6 bases each). The V gene's germline CDR1 is SNHLY and CDR2 FYNNEI. This CDR3 has 13 residues. Trimming removed 7 bases from V and 2 bases from J, with 11 bases in between.

This clonotype was observed once. One end of the junction does not line up with germline, which may come from a read error. The chain uses TRBV12-3 or TRBV12-4 and TRBJ2-2, with 11 bases that match TRBD2. This CDR3 has 19 amino acids. The CDR3 reads CASSTKETGLAVNTRELFF. The CDR3 DNA sequence: TGTGCCAGCAGCACAAAAGAAACGGGACTAGCGGTAAACACCAGGGAGCTGTTTTTT.

This chain connects TRBV25-1 to TRBJ2-4; D possibly corresponds to TRBD1 (7 bases). Germline loops: CDR1 MGHDK, CDR2 SYGVNS. The CDR3 covers 13 residues. With 8 bases removed from V and 3 bases from J, the gap between germline ends came to 11 bases. The CDR3 loop reads CASGGTVKNIQYF. The CDR3 region has the DNA TGTGCCAGCGGCGGGACAGTCAAAAACATTCAGTACTTC.

This chain links TRBV12-3 or TRBV12-4 with TRBJ2-5, with TRBD1 matching 10 bases. V shed 6 bases, J shed 5 bases, and the junction held 3 bases outside the gene matches. There are 13 residues in the CDR3. CDR3 in amino acids: CASSDRGLETQYF. DNA for the CDR3: TGTGCCAGCAGCGACAGGGGGCTTGAGACCCAGTACTTC.

The J gene is TRBJ2-1, the V gene TRBV28, with a tentative D call TRBD2 (6 bases). With 4 bases removed from V and 0 bases from J, the gap between germline ends came to 19 bases. The CDR3 totals 18 residues. The germline gives CDR1 MDHEN, CDR2 SYDVKM. The CDR3 DNA sequence: TGTGCCAGCAGTTCCTACAACCAGCGGGTGAGCTCCTACAATGAGCAGTTCTTC. Translation gives CASSSYNQRVSSYNEQFF.

This clonotype was seen a few times. The CDR3 nucleotides are TGTGCCAGCAGCGTGACTGGGACTAGCGGGAGCTACAATGAGCAGTTCTTC. Its translation: CASSVTGTSGSYNEQFF. The V gene is TRBV5-5, the J gene TRBJ2-1; 14 positions agree with TRBD2. The CDR3 contains 17 residues. Losses at the gene ends were 4 bases for V and 3 bases for J; bases not matched to a gene: 6. CDR1 and CDR2 from the germline V gene are SGHKS and YYEKEE (reference sequence).

V and J are TRBV6-6 and TRBJ1-5; TRBD1 matches at 7 bases. CDR1 and CDR2 from the germline V gene are MNHNY and SVGAGI (reference sequence). The junction had 10 bases not matched to a gene; V was cut back by 5 bases and J by 6 bases. The CDR3 extends over 15 amino acids. The CDR3 reads CASSIRQGGSQPQHF. The CDR3 DNA follows: TGTGCCAGCAGTATCCGACAGGGAGGGAGTCAGCCCCAGCATTTT.

This clonotype was picked up many times. The chain is built from TRBV19 and TRBJ1-5; no definite D call. V was shortened by 3 bases and J by 7 bases, with 10 bases between the two germline ends. Germline CDR1 LNHDA, CDR2 SQIVND (reference sequence). The CDR3 runs 13 residues. CDR3 protein: CASSMVLSQPQHF. Here the CDR3 DNA reads TGTGCCAGTAGTATGGTGTTGAGCCAGCCCCAGCATTTT.

This chain links TRBV5-4 with TRBJ2-3, with D hard to call. Germline CDR1 SGHNT, CDR2 YYREEE (reference sequence). This CDR3 has 15 residues. Trimming shortened V by 0 bases and J by 0 bases, and 8 bases separated the two germline ends. The CDR3 sequence is CASSLEEQSTDTQYF. The CDR3 nucleotides are TGTGCCAGCAGCTTGGAGGAGCAAAGCACAGATACGCAGTATTTT.

This clonotype was seen a handful of times. This chain uses TRBV2 with TRBJ1-5, with D possibly TRBD1 on 6 matching bases. The ends were cut back, 5 bases at V and 5 bases at J, with 25 bases in the middle. This CDR3 comprises 18 residues. Germline V gene sequence: CDR1 SNHLY, CDR2 FYNNEI. Here the CDR3 reads CASSPTRLINRAHQPQHF. The DNA of the CDR3 is TGTGCCAGCAGTCCTACCCGACTGATTAACAGGGCGCATCAGCCCCAGCATTTT.

This sequence joins TRBV12-3 or TRBV12-4 and TRBJ2-2, with 12 bases lining up with TRBD2. With 4 bases clipped from V and 5 bases from J, the junction kept 5 bases outside the gene matches. There are 16 residues in the CDR3. CDR3 coding DNA: TGTGCCAGCAGTTCTGGACTAGCGGGATGGACCGGGGAGCTGTTTTTT. Amino acid sequence: CASSSGLAGWTGELFF.

In its sample, this clonotype was seen a few times. The V gene is TRBV7-9, the J gene TRBJ2-2; D remains ambiguous. Trimming removed 5 bases from V and 0 bases from J, with 10 bases in between. The CDR3 has 15 residues. CDR1 is SEHNR and CDR2 is FQNEAQ in the germline V gene (reference sequence). In DNA form, the CDR3 reads TGTGCCAGCAGCCTACCGACAACGAACACCGGGGAGCTGTTTTTT. Translation gives CASSLPTTNTGELFF. The full variable domain, completed using reference TRBV7-9 and TRBJ2-2, is DTGVSQNPRHKITKRGQNVTFRCDPISEHNRLYWYRQTLGQGPEFLTYFQNEAQLEKSRLLSDRFSAERPKGSFSTLEIQRTEQGDSAMYLCASSLPTTNTGELFFGEGSRLTVL.

This chain links TRBV10-3 with TRBJ2-3; 9 bases map to TRBD2. The CDR3 totals 17 residues. The V and J ends lost 6 bases and 3 bases, in that order; junction bases with no gene match: 13. CDR1 is ENHRY and CDR2 is SYGVKD in the germline V gene. The CDR3 sequence is CAISGEREVPATDTQYF. In nucleotides, the CDR3 is TGTGCCATCAGCGGGGAGCGGGAGGTCCCCGCGACAGATACGCAGTATTTT.

This clonotype was seen a few times. V and J are TRBV27 and TRBJ1-3, with D possibly being TRBD1 (5 bases). Germline CDR1 reads MNHEY; CDR2 reads SMNVEV (reference sequence). The ends were cut back, 3 bases at V and 0 bases at J, with 12 bases in the middle. The CDR3 totals 16 residues. CDR3 DNA: TGTGCCAGCAGTTTGCGGGGCTTTGCCTCTGGAAACACCATATATTTT. Translated, it gives CASSLRGFASGNTIYF.

This clonotype was detected a few times. The chain links TRBV7-6 to TRBJ2-7; 10 positions agree with TRBD2. The length of the CDR3 is 17 residues. CDR1 SGHVS and CDR2 FNYEAQ come from the germline V gene. J lost 1 base, V lost 2 bases, and 8 bases had no gene match. The CDR3 nucleotides read TGTGCCAGCAGCTTATCTCTTGGACTAGCGGATTCCTACGAGCAGTACTTC. This gives the protein CASSLSLGLADSYEQYF.

The chain carries TRBV14 and TRBJ2-1; possible D gene TRBD1, 6 bases. V lost 3 bases, J lost 7 bases, and 22 bases lay in between. This CDR3 is 17 amino acids long. Germline V gives CDR1 SGHDN, CDR2 FVKESK. CDR3 sequence reads: CASSQGRRTGWGNEQFF. The CDR3 nucleotides read TGTGCCAGCAGCCAGGGTCGGAGAACAGGGTGGGGGAATGAGCAGTTCTTC.

This clonotype occurred a few times. This chain uses TRBV7-8 with TRBJ1-5; D is undetermined. V lost 3 bases and J lost 0, with 12 bases in between. Germline CDR1 is SGHVS and CDR2 is FQNEAQ. The CDR3 totals 16 residues. CDR3 region: CASSFFAEYSNQPQHF. The CDR3, as DNA: TGTGCCAGCAGCTTTTTCGCGGAGTATAGCAATCAGCCCCAGCATTTT.

This clonotype was observed many times. The chain combines TRBV7-9 with TRBJ1-4; the D is unclear. CDR1 SEHNR and CDR2 FQNEAQ come from the germline V gene (reference sequence). Trimming cost V 5 bases and J 8 bases, with 12 bases left between them. This CDR3 is built from 13 residues. CDR3 bases: TGTGCCAGCAGCCCCTCGGACCGGGAAAAACTGTTTTTT. Its translation: CASSPSDREKLFF.

This clonotype has more than one count but fewer than ten. This sequence joins TRBV7-9 and TRBJ2-7; 8 bases are a match to TRBD1. From germline, CDR1 is SEHNR and CDR2 FQNEAQ (reference sequence). The CDR3 loop spans 16 amino acids. Trimming took 6 bases from V and 0 from J; bases not matched to a gene: 10. The CDR3 nucleotides are TGTGCCAGCAGTTCACAGGGGGGAATCCTCTCCTACGAGCAGTACTTC. Translated, it gives CASSSQGGILSYEQYF. The full variable domain, with the rest looked up from reference TRBV7-9 and TRBJ2-7, is DTGVSQNPRHKITKRGQNVTFRCDPISEHNRLYWYRQTLGQGPEFLTYFQNEAQLEKSRLLSDRFSAERPKGSFSTLEIQRTEQGDSAMYLCASSSQGGILSYEQYFGPGTRLTVT.

The V and J genes are TRBV6-2 or TRBV6-3 and TRBJ2-6; D is undetermined. With 7 bases removed from V and 4 bases from J, the gap between germline ends came to 17 bases. Per germline, CDR1 MNHEY and CDR2 SVGEGT. The CDR3 is 16 amino acids. CDR3 protein: CASKAGYERGANVLTF. The CDR3 nucleotides are TGTGCCAGCAAAGCTGGGTATGAGAGAGGGGCCAACGTCCTGACTTTC.

This clonotype was counted a few times. This chain connects TRBV20-1 to TRBJ1-2, with D perhaps matching TRBD1 (5 bases). V was pared by 6 bases and J by 7 bases, with 15 bases between. Germline V gene sequence: CDR1 DFQATT, CDR2 SNEGSKA (reference sequence). CDR3 size: 12 residues. The CDR3: CSARQGIGGYTF. CDR3 sequence (DNA): TGCAGTGCCCGTCAGGGTATTGGTGGCTACACCTTC.

This clonotype was detected a few times. The chain links TRBV27 to TRBJ2-6; D unresolved. The CDR3 extends over 17 amino acids. With 3 bases removed from V and 2 bases from J, the gap between germline ends came to 14 bases. The V gene's germline CDR1 is MNHEY and CDR2 SMNVEV (reference sequence). Written as DNA, the CDR3 is TGTGCCAGCAGTTTCTTAAATGGGAACGCTGGGGCCAACGTCCTGACTTTC. Translation: CASSFLNGNAGANVLTF. Full variable domain (missing parts from reference TRBV27 and TRBJ2-6): EAQVTQNPRYLITVTGKKLTVTCSQNMNHEYMSWYRQDPGLGLRQIYYSMNVEVTDKGDVPEGYKVSRKEKRNFPLILESPSPNQTSLYFCASSFLNGNAGANVLTFGAGSRLTVL.

This clonotype was recorded only once. The V call is TRBV28, the J call TRBJ2-3, with 8 bases aligning to TRBD1. This CDR3 has 14 residues. The trim removed 2 bases at V and 7 bases at J, leaving 5 bases unmatched. Germline V lookup: CDR1 MDHEN, CDR2 SYDVKM. The CDR3 here is CASSLIQGAHTQYF. The CDR3 nucleotides are TGTGCCAGCAGTTTAATCCAGGGGGCACATACGCAGTATTTT.

The J gene is TRBJ2-2, the V gene TRBV19; D not certain. The V and J ends lost 1 base and 1 base respectively, with 1 base between them. CDR1 LNHDA and CDR2 SQIVND come from the germline V gene (reference sequence). The CDR3 sequence is 13 residues long. The CDR3 protein is CASSIGNTGELFF. CDR3 nucleotides: TGTGCCAGTAGTATAGGGAACACCGGGGAGCTGTTTTTT.

V gene TRBV6-1 combines with J gene TRBJ2-7; D perhaps matches TRBD1 (5 bases). CDR1 is MNHNS, CDR2 SASEGT, per germline. The CDR3 covers 12 residues. The V end was cut by 5 bases, the J end by 5 bases, with 10 bases between. This CDR3 reads CASSYLGDEQYF. The CDR3 DNA sequence: TGTGCCAGCAGTTATTTAGGGGACGAGCAGTACTTC.